The clone carrying this T cell receptor (beta chain) has a count of ten or more. TCRdb reanalysed the 5' RACE reads using MiXCR and keeps one entry per CDR3 protein. Here the sample spans roughly 52,000 distinct CDR3 sequences, around 6.6% being singletons. V was shortened by 5 bases and J by 7 bases, with 11 bases between the two germline ends. Germline V CDR1 and CDR2: SNHLY, FYNNEI. The CDR3 loop spans 13 amino acids. These data come from a study of early T cells in non-severe SARS-CoV-2 infection. The source is an adult who was a healthcare worker with PCR-confirmed SARS-CoV-2 infection or an uninfected control (not recorded which). This chain connects TRBV2 to TRBJ2-2; D may be TRBD1 (5 bases). Sequencing used whole blood, obtained at baseline. CDR3 bases: TGTGCCAGCAGTTCTCAGGGTCACGGGGAGCTGTTTTTT. Encoded protein: CASSSQGHGELFF.